This T cell receptor beta chain was found in a study of monozygotic twins with inflammatory bowel disease. Of note for this clonotype: Its antigen remains unidentified.

Broader study findings: TCRbeta diversity (inverse Simpson) was lower in IBD patients than in healthy co-twins.

From its re-call of the 5' RACE reads, TCRdb lists each CDR3 protein once, without DNA. The sample includes 400,000 to 500,000 distinct CDR3 sequences. The TCR sequence derives from a human donor with ulcerative colitis or Crohn's disease, or a healthy co-twin of an affected twin (not recorded which). The sequencing input was blood.

The CDR3 loop is CASRKAGGHVEQYF. The gene calls are TRBV27 and TRBJ2-7; there is no DNA to check the TCRdb D call of TRBD2. CDR1 and CDR2 from the germline V gene are MNHEY and SMNVEV (reference sequence). The CDR3 extends over 14 amino acids.